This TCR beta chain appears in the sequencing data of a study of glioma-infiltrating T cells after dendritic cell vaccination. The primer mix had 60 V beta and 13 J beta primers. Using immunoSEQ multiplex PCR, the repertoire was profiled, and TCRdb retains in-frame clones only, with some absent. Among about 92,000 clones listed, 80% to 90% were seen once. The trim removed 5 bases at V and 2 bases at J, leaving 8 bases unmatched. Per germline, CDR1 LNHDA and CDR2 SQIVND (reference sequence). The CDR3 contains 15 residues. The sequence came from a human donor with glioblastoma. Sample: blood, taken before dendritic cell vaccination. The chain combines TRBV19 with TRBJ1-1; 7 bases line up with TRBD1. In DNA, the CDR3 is TGTGCCAGTAGTTATACCGGGACAGCCAACACTGAAGCTTTCTTT. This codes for CASSYTGTANTEAFF.